Listed here are 10 T cell receptor beta chains from one sample, sequenced in a study of CD8 T cells in Susac syndrome. Random hexamers primed reverse transcription of roughly 0.5 to 1 ug RNA. TCRdb re-called the immunoSEQ multiplex PCR reads through MiXCR, storing one row per CDR3 protein. The sample yields some 400,000 distinct CDR3 sequences, around 85% seen once. The sample consisted of CD8+ T cells from PBMCs. These receptors were taken from a human donor with multiple sclerosis.

This rearrangement joins TRBV7-8 to TRBJ2-7; D uncertain. The V gene lost 1 base and the J gene lost 5 bases, with 12 bases spanning the gap. Germline-derived CDR1 and CDR2 are SGHVS and FQNEAQ. The CDR3 totals 14 residues. The CDR3 protein is CASSLGGYADEQYF. The CDR3 bases are TGTGCCAGCAGCTTAGGCGGCTATGCGGACGAGCAGTACTTC.

This clonotype was counted once. This chain joins TRBV9 and TRBJ2-1; D ambiguous. Germline CDR1 reads SGDLS; CDR2 reads YYNGEE. The CDR3 covers 14 residues. The V and J ends lost 0 bases and 6 bases respectively, with 10 bases between them. The CDR3 reads CASSVGAGPNEQFF. CDR3 DNA: TGTGCCAGCAGCGTAGGTGCTGGCCCCAATGAGCAGTTCTTC.

This chain connects TRBV4-1 to TRBJ2-7; no definite D call. Germline lookup yields CDR1 MGHRA and CDR2 YSYEKL. The CDR3 runs 15 residues. V dropped 6 bases and J dropped 1 base, with 16 bases sitting between them. CDR3 sequence: CASSPTPGLSYEQYF. The CDR3 DNA follows: TGCGCCAGCAGTCCCACACCGGGCCTATCCTACGAGCAGTACTTC.

V and J are TRBV9 and TRBJ2-1, with 10 bases aligning to TRBD1. CDR3 length: 16 residues. The germline gives CDR1 SGDLS, CDR2 YYNGEE. V gave up 2 bases and J gave up 5 bases; unmatched junction bases: 7. The CDR3 nucleotides are TGTGCCAGCAGCGTTAGACAGGGGGCCCTACACAATGAGCAGTTCTTC. It specifies CASSVRQGALHNEQFF.

This chain uses TRBV29-1 with TRBJ1-2; no clear D. V lost 7 bases and J 4 bases, leaving 13 bases between the germline ends. Germline V gene lookup returns CDR1 SQVTM and CDR2 ANQGSEA. This CDR3 spans 12 amino acids. CDR3 region: CSATGRAYGYTF. As DNA, the CDR3 is TGCAGCGCCACGGGGAGGGCCTATGGCTACACCTTC.

The genes are TRBV27 and TRBJ2-2; D tentatively reads TRBD1 or TRBD2 (5 bases each). Germline CDR1 MNHEY, CDR2 SMNVEV (reference sequence). This CDR3 is 15 amino acids long. Trimming took 6 bases from V and 0 from J, leaving 11 bases between them. In DNA form, the CDR3 reads TGTGCCAGCAGCCCGGGACGGCCGAACACCGGGGAGCTGTTTTTT. Translated, it gives CASSPGRPNTGELFF.

The V gene is TRBV27, the J gene TRBJ2-7; TRBD1 matches at 9 bases. The germline V gene has CDR1 MNHEY and CDR2 SMNVEV (reference sequence). With 2 bases clipped from V and 6 bases from J, the junction kept 8 bases outside the gene matches. The CDR3 has 15 amino acids. Here the CDR3 DNA reads TGTGCCAGCAGTTTAACGGGACAGGGTGGAGTCGAGCAGTACTTC. Translation gives CASSLTGQGGVEQYF.

This sequence joins TRBV20-1 and TRBJ2-1; the D is unclear. Germline lookup yields CDR1 DFQATT and CDR2 SNEGSKA (reference sequence). The CDR3 contains 12 residues. Deletions cut 5 bases from V and 7 bases from J, with 12 bases between. In DNA form, the CDR3 reads TGCAGTGCTGAAGGAGATTGGAATGAGCAGTTCTTC. Amino acid sequence: CSAEGDWNEQFF.

The CDR3 loop reads CASSVSARREQYF. CDR3 sequence (DNA): TGTGCCAGCAGTGTCTCGGCACGTAGGGAGCAGTACTTC. The gene calls are TRBV25-1 and TRBJ2-7, with unresolved D. The germline V gene has CDR1 MGHDK and CDR2 SYGVNS. This CDR3 has 13 amino acids. The V and J ends lost 4 bases and 7 bases respectively, with 14 bases between them.

The chain carries TRBV2 and TRBJ2-1, with TRBD2 matching 10 bases. Germline lookup yields CDR1 SNHLY and CDR2 FYNNEI. The CDR3 is made up of 15 amino acids. J was trimmed by 3 bases and V by 1 base; bases with no gene match: 0. CDR3 nucleotides: TGTGCCAGCAGTGAAGTAGCGGGGGGCTACAATGAGCAGTTCTTC. It codes for CASSEVAGGYNEQFF.